This entry lists 17 T cell receptor beta chains sequenced from one sample in a study of cytomegalovirus exposure and HLA in healthy donors. PCR involved 60 Vbeta and 13 Jbeta primers. TCRdb's copy holds only in-frame clones and misses some; the assay was immunoSEQ multiplex PCR. This sample has 150,000 to 200,000 clones, with 75% to 85% found just once. The sample was PBMCs. These receptors all come from a woman aged 18-29 years in good health and CMV-seronegative.

The DNA of the CDR3 is TGTGCCAGCAGTGAATCAGGGCAGGGGACGGGGACTGAAGCTTTCTTT. It translates to CASSESGQGTGTEAFF. The genes are TRBV2 and TRBJ1-1, with D possibly TRBD1 on 6 matching bases. Trimming took off 2 bases at V and 5 bases at J, with 18 bases between the two ends. Germline CDR1 SNHLY, CDR2 FYNNEI. This CDR3 has 16 amino acids. Variable domain in full (rest from reference TRBV2 and TRBJ1-1): EPEVTQTPSHQVTQMGQEVILRCVPISNHLYFYWYRQILGQKVEFLVSFYNNEISEKSEIFDDQFSVERPDGSNFTLKIRSTKLEDSAMYFCASSESGQGTGTEAFFGQGTRLTVV.

The CDR3 DNA follows: TGTGCCAGCAGTTTAGCCAGCTCTGGAAACACCATATATTTT. It yields the protein CASSLASSGNTIYF. The chain has TRBV27 and TRBJ1-3; D is uncertain. CDR1 and CDR2 (germline): MNHEY, SMNVEV (reference sequence). The CDR3 contains 14 residues. Trimming left V 2 bases short and J 0 bases short, with 5 bases between.

This clone was seen only a few times. The genes are TRBV27 and TRBJ2-7, with D possibly being TRBD1 (6 bases). The CDR3 sequence is 14 residues long. V gave up 3 bases and J gave up 4 bases, with 13 bases separating them. The germline gives CDR1 MNHEY, CDR2 SMNVEV (reference sequence). The CDR3 bases are TGTGCCAGCAGTTTGGGCAGGGGCGTGTACGAGCAGTACTTC. Residues: CASSLGRGVYEQYF.

The chain combines TRBV25-1 with TRBJ2-7; D remains unclear. The CDR3 sequence is 11 residues long. Trimming removed 5 bases at V and 3 bases at J, with 5 bases between. CDR1 MGHDK and CDR2 SYGVNS come from the germline V gene. CDR3 in DNA: TGTGCCAGCAGTACCTACTACGAGCAGTACTTC. This codes for CASSTYYEQYF.

The chain employs TRBV28 and TRBJ2-2; D not certain. Deletions cut 2 bases from V and 5 bases from J, with 9 bases between. Germline V gene data show CDR1 as MDHEN and CDR2 as SYDVKM. This CDR3 contains 14 residues. Here the CDR3 DNA reads TGTGCCAGCAGTTTACCTGAGCGTACCGGGGAGCTGTTTTTT. It yields the protein CASSLPERTGELFF.

J is TRBJ1-2 and V is TRBV18, with D hard to call. Trimming removed 1 base from V and 6 bases from J, with 15 bases in between. Germline CDR1 and CDR2: KGHSH and LQKENI. CDR3 length: 15 residues. In nucleotides, the CDR3 is TGTGCCAGCTCACCACAGGAGGCGCGGAGCGATGGCTACACCTTC. It yields the protein CASSPQEARSDGYTF.

The chain has TRBV19 and TRBJ2-5; D gene uncertain. V lost 3 bases and J 7 bases, leaving 15 bases between the germline ends. CDR1 LNHDA and CDR2 SQIVND come from the germline V gene (reference sequence). The CDR3 length is 14 residues. CDR3 DNA sequence: TGTGCCAGTAGTATTGATAACTCCCTATCGACCCAGTACTTC. Its translation is CASSIDNSLSTQYF. Looking up the rest from reference TRBV19 and TRBJ2-5 gives the full variable domain: DGGITQSPKYLFRKEGQNVTLSCEQNLNHDAMYWYRQDPGQGLRLIYYSQIVNDFQKGDIAEGYSVSREKKESFPLTVTSAQKNPTAFYLCASSIDNSLSTQYFGPGTRLLVL.

The chain links TRBV6-5 to TRBJ1-1; TRBD1 aligns across 11 bases. Losses at the gene ends were 7 bases for V and 4 bases for J; bases not matched to a gene: 8. The CDR3 is 15 amino acids. Germline CDR1 MNHEY, CDR2 SVGAGI. CDR3 coding DNA: TGTGCCAGCAAAGGGACAGGGGGTCGTGGCACTGAAGCTTTCTTT. As protein: CASKGTGGRGTEAFF.

This chain links TRBV2 with TRBJ2-1; the match to TRBD1 covers 7 bases. J lost 6 bases, V lost 8 bases, and 7 bases had no gene match. The length of the CDR3 is 13 residues. Germline V gene sequence: CDR1 SNHLY, CDR2 FYNNEI. The CDR3 coding sequence is TGTGCCAGCTGGCAGGGGGATGGCAATGAGCAGTTCTTC. This gives the protein CASWQGDGNEQFF.

Only a few counts were recorded for this clone. This chain joins TRBV7-3 and TRBJ1-5, with D unresolved. Germline CDR1 and CDR2: SGHTA and FQGTGA. V was cut by 3 bases and J by 4 bases, with 7 bases left in between. This CDR3 region has 13 residues. Written as DNA, the CDR3 is TGTGCCAGCAGCTTCGGGGAAAATCAGCCCCAGCATTTT. This sequence encodes CASSFGENQPQHF.

The chain combines TRBV7-9 with TRBJ1-1; a possible D gene is TRBD1 (6 bases). This CDR3 spans 14 amino acids. Germline V CDR1 and CDR2: SEHNR, FQNEAQ (reference sequence). The ends were cut back, 5 bases at V and 0 bases at J, with 10 bases in the middle. The CDR3 DNA reads as TGTGCCAGCAGCCTCGGACAGATGAACACTGAAGCTTTCTTT. It specifies CASSLGQMNTEAFF.

The J gene is TRBJ1-2, the V gene TRBV6-1; D remains ambiguous. Germline CDR1 and CDR2: MNHNS and SASEGT. Deletions cut 10 bases from V and 8 bases from J, with 14 bases between. This CDR3 has 11 residues. CDR3 sequence reads: CANGYRGGYTF. The CDR3 bases are TGTGCCAACGGTTATCGGGGAGGCTACACCTTC.

In the case of this clone: Additional DNA sequences in this sample encode the identical CDR3. The chain uses TRBV19 and TRBJ1-2, with unresolved D. This CDR3 region has 14 residues. Trimming pared 3 bases from V and 3 bases from J, leaving 11 bases between. CDR1 is LNHDA, CDR2 SQIVND, per germline (reference sequence). The CDR3 is CASSIGIGDYGYTF. The CDR3 nucleotides are TGTGCCAGTAGTATCGGAATCGGGGACTATGGCTACACCTTC.

The V gene is TRBV11-2, the J gene TRBJ2-7, with 8 bases aligning to TRBD1. The length of the CDR3 is 15 residues. V shed 0 bases and J 4 bases; nucleotides not matched to a gene: 5. Germline loops: CDR1 SGHAT, CDR2 FQNNGV. Here the CDR3 reads CASSLDWTGKYEQYF. The DNA for the CDR3 is TGTGCCAGCAGCTTAGATTGGACAGGGAAGTACGAGCAGTACTTC.

The V and J genes are TRBV6-5 and TRBJ1-6, with a weak D call TRBD1 (5 bases). Trimming stripped 5 bases from V and 6 bases from J, with 14 bases between. Germline CDR1 reads MNHEY; CDR2 reads SVGAGI. CDR3 length: 15 residues. CDR3 loop: CASSPVGPGNSPLHF. CDR3 DNA: TGTGCCAGCAGTCCCGTGGGGCCGGGTAATTCACCCCTCCACTTT.

The chain uses TRBV21-1 and TRBJ2-7; the DNA was not compared with TRBD2, the D call given in the table. TRBV21-1 is designated a pseudogene. The CDR3 consists of 18 residues. The CDR3: CASSKVKKRGGQFCEQYF. In DNA, the CDR3 is TGTGCCAGCAGCAAAGTAAAAAAGCGGGGGGGCCAGTTCTGCGAGCAGTACTTC.

The chain employs TRBV2 and TRBJ1-4; D unresolved. The CDR3 has 14 residues. Germline-derived CDR1 and CDR2 are SNHLY and FYNNEI. Trimming cost V 4 bases and J 3 bases, with 9 bases left between them. CDR3: CASSGRASNEKLFF. CDR3 DNA: TGTGCCAGCAGTGGGCGGGCTTCTAATGAAAAACTGTTTTTT.